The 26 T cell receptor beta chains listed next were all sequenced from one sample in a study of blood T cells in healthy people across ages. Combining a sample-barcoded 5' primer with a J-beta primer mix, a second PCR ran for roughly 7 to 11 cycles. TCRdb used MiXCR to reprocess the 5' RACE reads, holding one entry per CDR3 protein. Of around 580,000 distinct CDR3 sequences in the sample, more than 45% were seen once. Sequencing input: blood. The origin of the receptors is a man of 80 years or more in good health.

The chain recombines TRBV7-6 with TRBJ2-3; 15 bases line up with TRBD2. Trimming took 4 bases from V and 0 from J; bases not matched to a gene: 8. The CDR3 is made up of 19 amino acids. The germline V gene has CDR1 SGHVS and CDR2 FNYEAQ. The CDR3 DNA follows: TGTGCCAGCAGCTACTCCGGGACTAGCGGGGGGTCTAGCACAGATACGCAGTATTTT. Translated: CASSYSGTSGGSSTDTQYF.

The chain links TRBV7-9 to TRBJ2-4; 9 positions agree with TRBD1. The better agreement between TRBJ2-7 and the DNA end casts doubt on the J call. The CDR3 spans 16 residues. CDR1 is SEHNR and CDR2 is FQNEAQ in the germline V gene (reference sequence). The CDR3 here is CASTPWSRDRVDEQYF. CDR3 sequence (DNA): TGTGCCAGCACCCCCTGGAGCCGGGACAGGGTCGACGAGCAGTACTTC.

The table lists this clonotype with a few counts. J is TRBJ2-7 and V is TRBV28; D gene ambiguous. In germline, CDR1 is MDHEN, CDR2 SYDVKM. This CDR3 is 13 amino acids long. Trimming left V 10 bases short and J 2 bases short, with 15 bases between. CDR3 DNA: TGTGCCACCGCTAGTGGACCGACCTACGAGCAGTACTTC. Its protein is CATASGPTYEQYF.

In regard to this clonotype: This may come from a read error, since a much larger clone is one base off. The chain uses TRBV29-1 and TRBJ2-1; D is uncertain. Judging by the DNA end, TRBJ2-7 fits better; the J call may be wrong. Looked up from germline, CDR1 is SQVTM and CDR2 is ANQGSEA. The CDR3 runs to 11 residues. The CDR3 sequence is CSVDGYNEQYF. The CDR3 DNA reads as TGCAGCGTAGACGGATACAATGAGCAGTACTTC.

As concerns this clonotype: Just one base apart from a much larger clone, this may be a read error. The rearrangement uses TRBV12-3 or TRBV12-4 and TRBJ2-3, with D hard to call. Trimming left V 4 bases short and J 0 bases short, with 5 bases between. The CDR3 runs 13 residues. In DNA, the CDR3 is TGTGCCAGCAGTTGGTACAGCACAGATACGCAGTATTTT. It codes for CASSWYSTDTQYF.

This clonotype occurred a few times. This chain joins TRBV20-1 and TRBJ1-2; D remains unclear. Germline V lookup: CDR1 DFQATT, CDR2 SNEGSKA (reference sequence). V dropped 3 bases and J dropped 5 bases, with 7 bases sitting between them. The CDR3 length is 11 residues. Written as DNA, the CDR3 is TGCAGTGCTAGGCCAGGTTATGGCTACACCTTC. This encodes CSARPGYGYTF.

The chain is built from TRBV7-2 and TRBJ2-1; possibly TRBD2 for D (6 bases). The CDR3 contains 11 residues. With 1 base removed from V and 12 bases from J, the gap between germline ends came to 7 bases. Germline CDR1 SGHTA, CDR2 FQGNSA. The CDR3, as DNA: TGTGCCAGCAGCTTAGATAGCGGGCAGTTCTTC. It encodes CASSLDSGQFF. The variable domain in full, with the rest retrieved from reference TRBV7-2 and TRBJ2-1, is GAGVSQSPSNKVTEKGKDVELRCDPISGHTALYWYRQSLGQGLEFLIYFQGNSAPDKSGLPSDRFSAERTGGSVSTLTIQRTQQEDSAVYLCASSLDSGQFFGPGTRLTVL.

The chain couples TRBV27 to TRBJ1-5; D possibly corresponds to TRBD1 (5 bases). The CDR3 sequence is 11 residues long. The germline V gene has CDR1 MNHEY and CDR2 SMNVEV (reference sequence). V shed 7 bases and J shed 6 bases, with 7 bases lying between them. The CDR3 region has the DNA TGTGCCAGCACAGGGTTTCAGCCCCAGCATTTT. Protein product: CASTGFQPQHF.

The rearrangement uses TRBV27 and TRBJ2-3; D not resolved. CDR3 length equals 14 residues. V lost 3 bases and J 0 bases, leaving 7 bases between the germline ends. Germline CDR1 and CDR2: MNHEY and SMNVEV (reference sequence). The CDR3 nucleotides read TGTGCCAGCAGTTTCCAAGTCAGCACAGATACGCAGTATTTT. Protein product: CASSFQVSTDTQYF.

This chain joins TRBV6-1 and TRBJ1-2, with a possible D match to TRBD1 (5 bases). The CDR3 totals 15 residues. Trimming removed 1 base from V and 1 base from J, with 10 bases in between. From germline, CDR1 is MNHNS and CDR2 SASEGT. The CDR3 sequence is CASSEDRRHNYGYTF. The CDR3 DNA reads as TGTGCCAGCAGTGAAGACAGGCGGCATAACTATGGCTACACCTTC.

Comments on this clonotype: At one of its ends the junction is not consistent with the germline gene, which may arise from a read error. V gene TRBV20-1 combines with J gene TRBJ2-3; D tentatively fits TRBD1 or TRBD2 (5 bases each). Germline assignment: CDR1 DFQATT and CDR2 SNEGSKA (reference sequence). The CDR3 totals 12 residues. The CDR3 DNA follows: TGCAGTACTAGATTGGGGGTAGATACGCAGTATTTT. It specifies CSTRLGVDTQYF.

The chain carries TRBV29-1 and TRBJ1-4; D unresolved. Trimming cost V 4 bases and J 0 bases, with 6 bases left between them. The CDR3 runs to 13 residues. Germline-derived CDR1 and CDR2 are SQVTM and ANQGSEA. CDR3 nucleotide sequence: TGCAGCGTTGCTCTCACAACTAATGAAAAACTGTTTTTT. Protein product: CSVALTTNEKLFF.

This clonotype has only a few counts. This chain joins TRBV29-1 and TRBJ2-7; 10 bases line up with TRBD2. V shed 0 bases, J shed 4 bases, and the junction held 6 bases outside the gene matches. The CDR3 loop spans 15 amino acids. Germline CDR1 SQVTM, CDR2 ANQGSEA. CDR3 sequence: CSVEDQASGRYEQYF. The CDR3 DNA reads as TGCAGCGTTGAAGATCAGGCTAGCGGGAGATACGAGCAGTACTTC.

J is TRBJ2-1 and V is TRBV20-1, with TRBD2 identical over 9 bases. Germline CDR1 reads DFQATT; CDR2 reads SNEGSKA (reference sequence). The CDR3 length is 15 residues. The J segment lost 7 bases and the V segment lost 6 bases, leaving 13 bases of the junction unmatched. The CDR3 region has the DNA TGCAGTGCCACCAGGGCGGGAGGGCCGGTTAATGAGCAGTTCTTC. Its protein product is CSATRAGGPVNEQFF.

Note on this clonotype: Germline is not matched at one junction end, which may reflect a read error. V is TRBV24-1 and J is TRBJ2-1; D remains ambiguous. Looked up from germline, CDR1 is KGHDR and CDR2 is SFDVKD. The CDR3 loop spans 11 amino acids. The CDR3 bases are TGTGCCACCAGTGATCGGGTCGAGCAGTTTTTC. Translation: CATSDRVEQFF.

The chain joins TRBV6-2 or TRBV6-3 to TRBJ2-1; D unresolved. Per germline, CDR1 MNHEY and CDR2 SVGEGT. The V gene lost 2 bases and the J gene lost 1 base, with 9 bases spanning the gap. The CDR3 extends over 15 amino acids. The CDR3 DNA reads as TGTGCCAGCAGTTACAGGCTAGGGTCCTACAATGAGCAGTTCTTC. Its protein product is CASSYRLGSYNEQFF.

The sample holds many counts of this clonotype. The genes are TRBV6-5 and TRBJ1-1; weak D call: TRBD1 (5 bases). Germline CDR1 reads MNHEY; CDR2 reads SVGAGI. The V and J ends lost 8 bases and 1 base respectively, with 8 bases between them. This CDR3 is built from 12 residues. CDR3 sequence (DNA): TGTGCCAGCGGGGGGGGGAACACTGAAGCTTTCTTT. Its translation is CASGGGNTEAFF.

CDR3 amino acids: CASSLGMTTSTDTQYF. CDR3 DNA sequence: TGCGCCAGCAGCTTAGGCATGACTACCAGCACAGATACGCAGTATTTT. The chain has TRBV5-1 and TRBJ2-3, with D maybe TRBD2 (5 bases). The CDR3 loop spans 16 amino acids. The V gene lost 2 bases and the J gene lost 0 bases, with 13 bases spanning the gap. The V gene's germline CDR1 is SGHRS and CDR2 YFSETQ.

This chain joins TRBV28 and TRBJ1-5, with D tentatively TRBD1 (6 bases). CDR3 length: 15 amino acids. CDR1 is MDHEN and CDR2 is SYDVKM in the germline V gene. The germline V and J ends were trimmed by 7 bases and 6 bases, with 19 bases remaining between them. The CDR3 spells CASIRGSQGFQPQHF. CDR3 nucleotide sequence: TGTGCCAGCATCCGAGGGTCACAGGGTTTTCAGCCCCAGCATTTT.

CDR3 DNA sequence: TGTGCCAGCAGCTCCTCACTAGCAGGTAATGAGCAGTTCTTC. This sequence encodes CASSSSLAGNEQFF. The chain recombines TRBV7-2 with TRBJ2-1; TRBD2 might be the D (6 bases). Looked up from germline, CDR1 is SGHTA and CDR2 is FQGNSA. This CDR3 has 14 residues. V was pared by 4 bases and J by 7 bases, with 14 bases between. Full variable domain (remainder filled in from reference TRBV7-2 and TRBJ2-1): GAGVSQSPSNKVTEKGKDVELRCDPISGHTALYWYRQSLGQGLEFLIYFQGNSAPDKSGLPSDRFSAERTGGSVSTLTIQRTQQEDSAVYLCASSSSLAGNEQFFGPGTRLTVL.

This CDR3 is CASTGQAAYEQYF. CDR3 in DNA: TGTGCCAGCACAGGACAGGCAGCCTACGAGCAGTACTTC. This chain joins TRBV12-3 or TRBV12-4 and TRBJ2-7; 7 bases agree with TRBD1. The CDR3 spans 13 residues. V shed 7 bases, J shed 2 bases, and the junction held 5 bases outside the gene matches.

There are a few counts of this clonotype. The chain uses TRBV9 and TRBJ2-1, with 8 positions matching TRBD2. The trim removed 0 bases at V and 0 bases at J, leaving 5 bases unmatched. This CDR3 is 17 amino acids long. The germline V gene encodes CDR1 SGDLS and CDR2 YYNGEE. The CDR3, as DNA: TGTGCCAGCAGCGTAGGGCTAGCGGGCAGCTCCTACAATGAGCAGTTCTTC. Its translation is CASSVGLAGSSYNEQFF. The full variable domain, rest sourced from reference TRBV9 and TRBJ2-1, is DSGVTQTPKHLITATGQRVTLRCSPRSGDLSVYWYQQSLDQGLQFLIQYYNGEERAKGNILERFSAQQFPDLHSELNLSSLELGDSALYFCASSVGLAGSSYNEQFFGPGTRLTVL.

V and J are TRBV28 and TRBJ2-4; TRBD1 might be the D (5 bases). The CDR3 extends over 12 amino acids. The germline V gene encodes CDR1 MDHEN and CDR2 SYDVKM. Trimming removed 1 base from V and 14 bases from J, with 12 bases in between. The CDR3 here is CASSLSDRAKYF. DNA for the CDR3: TGTGCCAGCAGTTTATCCGACAGAGCCAAGTACTTC.

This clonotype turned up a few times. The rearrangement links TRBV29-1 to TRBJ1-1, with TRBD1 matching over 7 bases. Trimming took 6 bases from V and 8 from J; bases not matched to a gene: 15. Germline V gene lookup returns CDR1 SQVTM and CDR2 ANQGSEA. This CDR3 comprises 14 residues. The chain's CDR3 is CSVNYYTNRGEAFF. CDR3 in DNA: TGCAGCGTCAATTACTACACCAACAGGGGAGAAGCTTTCTTT.

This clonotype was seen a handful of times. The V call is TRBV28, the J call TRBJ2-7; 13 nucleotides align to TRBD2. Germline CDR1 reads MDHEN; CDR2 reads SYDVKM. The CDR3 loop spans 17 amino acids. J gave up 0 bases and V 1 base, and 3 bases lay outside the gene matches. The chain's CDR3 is CASSLLTSGRSSYEQYF. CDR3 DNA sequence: TGTGCCAGCAGTTTATTGACTAGCGGGAGGTCCTCCTACGAGCAGTACTTC.

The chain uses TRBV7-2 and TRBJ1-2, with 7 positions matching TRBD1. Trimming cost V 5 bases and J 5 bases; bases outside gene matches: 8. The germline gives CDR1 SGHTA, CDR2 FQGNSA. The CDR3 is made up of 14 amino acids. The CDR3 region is CASSGDPGGYGYTF. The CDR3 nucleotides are TGTGCCAGCAGCGGGGACCCAGGGGGATATGGCTACACCTTC.